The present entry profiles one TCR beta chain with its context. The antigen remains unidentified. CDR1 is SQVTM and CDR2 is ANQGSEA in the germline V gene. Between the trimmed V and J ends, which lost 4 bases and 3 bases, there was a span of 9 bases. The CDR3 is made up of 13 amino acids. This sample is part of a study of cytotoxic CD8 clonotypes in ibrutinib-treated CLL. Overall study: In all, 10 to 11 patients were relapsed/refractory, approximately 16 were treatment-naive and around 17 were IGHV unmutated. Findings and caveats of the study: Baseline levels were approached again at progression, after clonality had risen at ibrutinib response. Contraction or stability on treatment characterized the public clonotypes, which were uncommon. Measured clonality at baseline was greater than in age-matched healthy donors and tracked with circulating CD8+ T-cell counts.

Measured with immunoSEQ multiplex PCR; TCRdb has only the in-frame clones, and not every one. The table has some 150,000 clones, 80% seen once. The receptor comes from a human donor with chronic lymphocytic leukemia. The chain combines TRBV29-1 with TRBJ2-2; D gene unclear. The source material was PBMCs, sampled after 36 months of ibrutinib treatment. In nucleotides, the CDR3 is TGCAGCGTTGTGAACTCTGACACCGGGGAGCTGTTTTTT. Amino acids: CSVVNSDTGELFF.